This TCR beta chain was found in a study of human T cells and chemical hapten exposure. Germline-derived CDR1 and CDR2 are MGHRA and YSYEKL. This CDR3 region has 16 residues. V lost 2 bases and J lost 6; bases outside the gene matches: 10. A remark on this clonotype: Its antigen is unidentified.

Unique molecular identifiers were linked by the library to individual cDNA molecules. Source study methods: Approximately 100,000 TCRs per sample was the median, with a range of roughly 23,224 to 690,600. MiXCR, run by TCRdb on the RACE reads, gives a single entry per CDR3 protein. None of the V and J calls come from the authors' own analysis; TCRdb made them. The sample has some 330,000 distinct CDR3 sequences; around 5.5% are singletons. The time point here: pre-sensitization, week 0. Treatment described: therapeutic diphenylcyclopropenone sensitization with weekly scalp DPC. Unfractionated whole blood was the source from which total RNA was extracted. General study points: Among TCRs, those above 1 in 1000 frequency were unaffected by DPC sensitization.

The V gene is TRBV4-1, the J gene TRBJ1-5, with 7 bases identical to TRBD1. Sample: whole blood, taken in connection with sensitization to the hapten diphenylcyclopropenone (DPC). The source is a woman younger than 30 with alopecia areata. Some clones in this sample may be carry-over from other donors' samples. The CDR3 sequence is CASSQIDKGAVQPQHF. CDR3 nucleotide sequence: TGCGCCAGCAGCCAAATAGACAAGGGGGCGGTTCAGCCCCAGCATTTT.